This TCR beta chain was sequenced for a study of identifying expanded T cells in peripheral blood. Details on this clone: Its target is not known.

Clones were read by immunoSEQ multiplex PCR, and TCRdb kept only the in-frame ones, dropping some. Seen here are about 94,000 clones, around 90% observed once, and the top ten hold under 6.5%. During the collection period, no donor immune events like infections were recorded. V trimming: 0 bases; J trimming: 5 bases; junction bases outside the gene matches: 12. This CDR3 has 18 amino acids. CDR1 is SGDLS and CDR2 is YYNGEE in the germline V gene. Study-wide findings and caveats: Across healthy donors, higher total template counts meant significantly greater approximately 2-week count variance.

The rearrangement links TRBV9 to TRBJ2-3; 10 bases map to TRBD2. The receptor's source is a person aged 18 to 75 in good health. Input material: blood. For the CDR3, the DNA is TGTGCCAGCAGCGTAGAGCGGCGGACTCTAGCGGGGGTAGATACGCAGTATTTT. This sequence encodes CASSVERRTLAGVDTQYF.